A selection of T cell receptor beta chains follows, all from one sample in a study of CD8+ T cells in alopecia areata. The data were produced by immunoSEQ multiplex PCR, yet TCRdb's version contains in-frame clones alone and is incomplete. Of more than 110,000 clones in the sample, roughly four fifths were seen once. The sample in question was CD8+ T cells sorted from blood, obtained at week 4, from a patient treated with tofacitinib. The receptors originated from a human donor with alopecia areata. Each CDR3 is given with its conserved first and last residue. D genes are given only for firm matches. Clone size is not always given. Where it is, it says once, few, many or a class for expanded clones.

V	size	J	D	DNA	CDR3
TRBV10-3	once	TRBJ2-5	.	TGTGCCATCAGTGAGTCGTCGGGGGGCTTAGAGACCCAGTACTTC	CAISESSGGLETQYF
TRBV7-6	.	TRBJ2-5	.	TGTGCCAGCAGCTTAGGGGGTCCAGAGACCCAGTACTTC	CASSLGGPETQYF
TRBV6-5	.	TRBJ2-2	.	TGTGCCAGCGCGGACAAGGGGTGGCTAACCGGGGAGCTGTTTTTT	CASADKGWLTGELFF
TRBV6-5	.	TRBJ2-4	TRBD1	TGTGCCAGCAGTCCGGGACAGCAAAACATTCAGTACTTC	CASSPGQQNIQYF
TRBV10-3	once	TRBJ2-5	.	TGTGCCATCAGTGAGTCGACGGGGACCTCACAAGAGACCCAGTACTTC	CAISESTGTSQETQYF
TRBV11-2	once	TRBJ2-6	.	TGTGCCAACATGGGGGCCAACGTCCTGACTTTC	CANMGANVLTF
TRBV6-1	.	TRBJ2-1	.	TGTGCCAGCAGCGCACGGGGCTTATCCTACAATGAGCAGTTCTTC	CASSARGLSYNEQFF
TRBV15	.	TRBJ1-2	.	TGTGCCACCAGCAGAGCCGGGCAGATCAATGGCTACACCTTC	CATSRAGQINGYTF
TRBV29-1	.	TRBJ2-7	.	TGCAGCGTCGCGACAGGGACTGGGGACTACGAGCAGTACTTC	CSVATGTGDYEQYF
TRBV10-2	few	TRBJ2-7	TRBD2	TGCGCCAGCGCACTAGCGTACGAGCAGTACTTC	CASALAYEQYF
TRBV30	.	TRBJ2-1	.	TGTGCCTGGAGTGTAAGGGGGACCCACAATGAGCAGTTCTTC	CAWSVRGTHNEQFF
TRBV29-1	.	TRBJ2-7	.	TGCAGCGTTGAACCAACAGAGAGCTCCTACGAGCAGTACTTC	CSVEPTESSYEQYF
TRBV7-8	.	TRBJ1-4	.	TGTGCCAGCAGGGGCGATGTGAGGTCATTTGATGAAAAACTGTTTTTT	CASRGDVRSFDEKLFF
TRBV19	.	TRBJ2-3	.	TGTGCCAGTAGCTTTGGAACGGATACGCAGTATTTT	CASSFGTDTQYF
TRBV7-6	.	TRBJ2-1	TRBD2	TGTGCCAGCAGCCATTCTAGCGGGGGCTACAATGAGCAGTTCTTC	CASSHSSGGYNEQFF
TRBV5-6	once	TRBJ2-1	.	TGTGCCAGCAGCGGGACGGTAGGAAATGAGCAGTTCTTC	CASSGTVGNEQFF
TRBV7-9	.	TRBJ2-7	.	TGTGCCAGCAGCTTAGGACAAACCGAGCAGTACTTC	CASSLGQTEQYF
TRBV27	once	TRBJ2-1	.	TGTGCCGGCAGTATGAGCTCCTACAATGAGCAGTTCTTC	CAGSMSSYNEQFF
TRBV6-5	.	TRBJ2-2	.	TGTGCCAGCAGTTACGTCCAGTACACCGGGGAGCTGTTTTTT	CASSYVQYTGELFF
TRBV4-3	.	TRBJ2-7	.	TGCGCCAGCAGCCAAGACCCGGGTCCCCTCTACGAGCAGTACTTC	CASSQDPGPLYEQYF
TRBV7-9	.	TRBJ2-1	TRBD1	TGTGCCAGCAGCCCCCCGATCAGGGGGAAGGACAATGAGCAGTTCTTC	CASSPPIRGKDNEQFF
TRBV23-1	few	TRBJ2-2	TRBD1	TGCGCCAGCAGTCAAGCCCGGGACAGGGGCTCCGGGGAGCTGTTTTTT	CASSQARDRGSGELFF